This is a list of T cell receptor beta chains from one sample in a study of vaccination effects on CD4 cells after COVID-19. Clones were read by immunoSEQ multiplex PCR, and TCRdb kept only the in-frame ones, dropping some. There are 50,000 or so clones in the sample; around 74% occur only once, and 4.5% to 5.5% lies in the top ten. The antigens these receptors bind are not known. The starting material was CD4+ T cells from PBMCs cultured without peptide, obtained after COVID-19 vaccination. Every receptor here comes from a human donor who had a prior SARS-CoV-2 infection. The CDR3 runs from the conserved cysteine through the conserved F or W. Each record gives: clone size, J gene, V gene, D gene, CDR3 protein, CDR3 DNA. A D gene is named only where the DNA matches it firmly. The size field is filled for only some rows; it gives once, few, many or a size class.

>NA|TRBJ2-5|TRBV2|NA
CASSRQRQETQYF
TGTGCCAGCAGTCGCCAACGCCAAGAGACCCAGTACTTC
>NA|TRBJ2-2|TRBV4-2|TRBD2
CASRKLGGKTGELFF
TGTGCCAGCAGAAAACTCGGGGGGAAGACCGGGGAGCTGTTTTTT
>NA|TRBJ2-1|TRBV15|TRBD2
CATSRVFGLSGSNEQFF
TGTGCCACCAGCAGAGTCTTTGGCCTAAGCGGGAGCAATGAGCAGTTCTTC
>NA|TRBJ1-4|TRBV19|NA
CASTIGQTRNEKLFF
TGTGCCAGTACCATTGGACAGACCCGTAATGAAAAACTGTTTTTT
>NA|TRBJ2-7|TRBV12-3/TRBV12-4|NA
CASALGGSYEQYF
TGTGCCAGCGCCCTGGGGGGAAGCTACGAGCAGTACTTC
>NA|TRBJ2-5|TRBV7-3|TRBD2
CASSKSGRSQGETQYF
TGTGCCAGCAGCAAGTCCGGGAGGTCCCAAGGAGAGACCCAGTACTTC
>NA|TRBJ1-1|TRBV5-1|NA
CASSKAVGWGTEAFF
TGCGCCAGCAGCAAGGCCGTGGGGTGGGGCACTGAAGCTTTCTTT
>NA|TRBJ1-4|TRBV30|NA
CAWSVLQSSGKLFF
TGTGCCTGGAGTGTACTTCAGTCTTCTGGAAAACTGTTTTTT
>once|TRBJ2-7|TRBV7-2|TRBD2
CASSPRGGNKYF
TGTGCCAGCAGCCCCCGGGGGGGCAACAAGTACTTC
>once|TRBJ1-5|TRBV12-3/TRBV12-4|NA
CASSSNIDQPQHF
TGTGCCAGCAGTTCAAACATCGATCAGCCCCAGCATTTT
>once|TRBJ1-3|TRBV28|NA
CASSPGQDSGNTIYF
TGTGCCAGCAGTCCTGGACAAGACTCTGGAAACACCATATATTTT
>few|TRBJ1-3|TRBV7-2|NA
CASSSRSGNTIYF
TGTGCCAGCAGCTCCAGATCTGGAAACACCATATATTTT
>NA|TRBJ1-1|TRBV15|NA
CATSREGALNTEAFF
TGTGCCACCAGCAGAGAGGGGGCACTGAACACTGAAGCTTTCTTT
>few|TRBJ2-6|TRBV19|NA
CASSAQGSGANVLTF
TGTGCCAGTAGTGCACAGGGCTCTGGGGCCAACGTCCTGACTTTC
>NA|TRBJ1-2|TRBV5-6|NA
CASSLPLLSGYTF
TGTGCCAGCAGCTTGCCTCTCTTGAGCGGCTACACCTTC
>once|TRBJ2-7|TRBV19|TRBD2
CASSIGQNPLEAGVYEQYF
TGTGCCAGTAGTATAGGGCAGAACCCTCTGGAAGCGGGAGTCTACGAGCAGTACTTC
>NA|TRBJ2-3|TRBV30|NA
CAWSGGWLDTQYF
TGTGCCTGGAGTGGAGGGTGGCTAGATACGCAGTATTTT
>few|TRBJ1-2|TRBV13|NA
CASSLVWSRRFVYGYTF
TGTGCCAGCAGCTTAGTCTGGTCGCGGAGGTTTGTCTATGGCTACACCTTC
>NA|TRBJ2-1|TRBV6-1|NA
CASSEIPGSYNEQFF
TGTGCCAGCAGTGAAATCCCAGGTTCCTACAATGAGCAGTTCTTC
>NA|TRBJ2-1|TRBV5-6|TRBD2
CASSSSLAGVQNEQFF
TGTGCCAGCAGCTCGAGCCTAGCGGGAGTGCAGAATGAGCAGTTCTTC
>NA|TRBJ2-2|TRBV5-1|NA
CASSLGLRGDLDTGELFF
TGCGCCAGCAGCTTGGGTCTGCGGGGAGATCTCGACACCGGGGAGCTGTTTTTT
>NA|TRBJ2-5|TRBV21-1|NA
CATRRDRRWETQYF
TGTGCCACCCGGAGGGACAGGAGGTGGGAGACCCAGTACTTC
>NA|TRBJ2-1|TRBV19|NA
CASSRGVAYNEQFF
TGTGCCAGTAGTAGAGGAGTGGCCTACAATGAGCAGTTCTTC
>NA|TRBJ1-5|TRBV28|NA
CASSQVHYQPQHF
TGTGCCAGCAGCCAGGTTCATTATCAGCCCCAGCATTTT
>medium-sized|TRBJ2-3|TRBV19|TRBD2
CASSIGTSPDTQYF
TGTGCCAGTAGTATAGGGACTAGCCCAGATACGCAGTATTTT
>NA|TRBJ2-5|TRBV5-6|NA
CASGGPRAWEETQYF
TGTGCCAGCGGGGGTCCACGAGCTTGGGAAGAGACCCAGTACTTC
>NA|TRBJ2-3|TRBV27|NA
CASSSERALLTQYF
TGTGCCAGCAGTTCGGAACGGGCCCTGCTTACGCAGTATTTT
>NA|TRBJ2-7|TRBV3-1/TRBV3-2|NA
CASSSSYEQYF
TGTGCCAGCAGCTCCTCCTACGAGCAGTACTTC
>NA|TRBJ2-5|TRBV6-4|TRBD2
CASSDSASGGAKQETQYF
TGTGCCAGCAGTGACTCTGCTAGCGGGGGGGCCAAACAAGAGACCCAGTACTTC
>few|TRBJ2-3|TRBV18|NA
CASSVTRVGDTQYF
TGTGCCAGCTCAGTAACCAGGGTCGGGGATACGCAGTATTTT
>NA|TRBJ2-7|TRBV6-5|NA
CASSYTGADRSYEQYF
TGTGCCAGCAGTTACACTGGAGCGGACCGCTCCTACGAGCAGTACTTC
>NA|TRBJ2-1|TRBV11-1|NA
CASSLVRVNNEQFF
TGTGCCAGCAGCTTAGTCAGGGTTAACAATGAGCAGTTCTTC
>few|TRBJ1-6|TRBV11-1|TRBD1
CASSPLQGAHSPLHF
TGTGCCAGCAGCCCACTACAGGGGGCGCATTCACCCCTCCACTTT
>NA|TRBJ1-2|TRBV6-4|NA
CASSDAGSGYTF
TGTGCCAGCAGTGACGCGGGTTCCGGCTACACCTTC
>NA|TRBJ1-4|TRBV30|NA
CAFRQNAYEKLFF
TGTGCCTTCCGACAGAACGCTTATGAAAAACTGTTTTTT